The 26 T cell receptor beta chains below come from one sample, sequenced in a study of radiotherapy plus CTLA-4 blockade in lung cancer. Libraries were prepared by immunoSEQ multiplex PCR; TCRdb keeps only in-frame clonotypes and omits some of them. The data show tens of thousands of clones, more than 60% seen once. Source: peripheral blood, taken from a patient treated with radiotherapy plus ipilimumab. These receptors were collected from a human donor with non-small cell lung cancer who had a partial response to radiotherapy plus ipilimumab. Some clones in this sample may be carry-over from other donors' samples.

The V gene is TRBV18, the J gene TRBJ2-1; 11 nucleotides align to TRBD2. Trimming at V came to 3 bases and at J to 9 bases, leaving 4 bases not matched to a gene. There are 14 residues in the CDR3. Germline lookup yields CDR1 KGHSH and CDR2 LQKENI. In DNA, the CDR3 is TGTGCCAGCTCACCCAGGCTAGCGGGAGGTGAGCAGTTCTTC. Protein sequence: CASSPRLAGGEQFF.

The chain recombines TRBV6-1 with TRBJ2-7; 8 nucleotides agree with TRBD1. The V gene's germline CDR1 is MNHNS and CDR2 SASEGT. This CDR3 region has 15 residues. The ends lost 4 bases at V and 6 bases at J; junction bases unmatched: 11. The CDR3 nucleotides are TGTGCCAGCAGTGGAGGACAGGGCCAAGGTCGCGAGCAGTACTTC. The encoded protein is CASSGGQGQGREQYF.

This clone was detected once. This chain joins TRBV10-2 and TRBJ2-7; 7 nucleotides line up with TRBD1. Germline CDR1 and CDR2: WSHSY and SAAADI. V trimming: 0 bases; J trimming: 3 bases; junction bases outside the gene matches: 2. The CDR3 is made up of 14 amino acids. The CDR3 here is CASSESGTDYEQYF. The CDR3 DNA is TGCGCCAGCAGTGAGTCCGGGACAGACTACGAGCAGTACTTC.

The genes are TRBV2 and TRBJ2-1, with TRBD2 identical over 11 bases. Germline-derived CDR1 and CDR2 are SNHLY and FYNNEI. The CDR3 has 15 residues. The V segment lost 6 bases and the J segment 3 bases; nucleotides outside the gene matches: 4. The CDR3 DNA sequence: TGTGCCAGCAGAAATCTAGCGGGGGGCTACAATGAGCAGTTCTTC. This sequence encodes CASRNLAGGYNEQFF.

V usage is TRBV9 and J usage is TRBJ1-3; no reliable D call. The length of the CDR3 is 14 residues. Trimming left V 0 bases short and J 3 bases short, with 7 bases between. Germline V gives CDR1 SGDLS, CDR2 YYNGEE. In DNA, the CDR3 is TGTGCCAGCAGCGTAGAAGGGAGTGGAAACACCATATATTTT. Its protein product is CASSVEGSGNTIYF.

V gene TRBV4-2 combines with J gene TRBJ1-1, with D uncertain. The CDR3 loop spans 15 amino acids. Germline lookup yields CDR1 LGHNA and CDR2 YNFKEQ. Trimming stripped 4 bases from V and 0 bases from J, with 12 bases between. CDR3 sequence reads: CASSRARAMNTEAFF. CDR3 nucleotide sequence: TGTGCCAGCAGCCGTGCCAGAGCGATGAACACTGAAGCTTTCTTT.

The chain links TRBV7-2 to TRBJ1-1, with D possibly matching TRBD1 (6 bases). Germline CDR1 SGHTA, CDR2 FQGNSA. Trimming pared 3 bases from V and 1 base from J, leaving 9 bases between. The CDR3 is made up of 14 amino acids. The CDR3 DNA follows: TGTGCCAGCAGCTTGGGACAAACGAACACTGAAGCTTTCTTT. It specifies CASSLGQTNTEAFF. The full variable domain, its missing parts supplied by reference TRBV7-2 and TRBJ1-1, is GAGVSQSPSNKVTEKGKDVELRCDPISGHTALYWYRQSLGQGLEFLIYFQGNSAPDKSGLPSDRFSAERTGGSVSTLTIQRTQQEDSAVYLCASSLGQTNTEAFFGQGTRLTVV.

This chain joins TRBV7-9 and TRBJ2-7; D gene uncertain. Germline V gene data show CDR1 as SEHNR and CDR2 as FQNEAQ (reference sequence). This CDR3 contains 13 residues. V was trimmed by 2 bases and J by 6 bases, leaving 11 bases between them. CDR3 nucleotide sequence: TGTGCCAGCAGCTTATCCGGTTCAGGCGAGCAGTACTTC. It specifies CASSLSGSGEQYF. Full variable domain (missing parts from reference TRBV7-9 and TRBJ2-7): DTGVSQNPRHKITKRGQNVTFRCDPISEHNRLYWYRQTLGQGPEFLTYFQNEAQLEKSRLLSDRFSAERPKGSFSTLEIQRTEQGDSAMYLCASSLSGSGEQYFGPGTRLTVT.

This clone was observed a single time. The V call is TRBV29-1, the J call TRBJ2-7; the D gene is possibly TRBD1 (6 bases). V was shortened by 4 bases and J by 6 bases, with 10 bases between the two germline ends. The CDR3 runs to 11 residues. Germline values: CDR1 SQVTM, CDR2 ANQGSEA. The CDR3 region has the DNA TGCAGCGTTGGACAGGAGACCGAGCAGTACTTC. This encodes CSVGQETEQYF.

The J gene is TRBJ1-5, the V gene TRBV6-5; a possible D gene is TRBD1 (6 bases). This CDR3 region has 14 residues. Trimming removed 6 bases at V and 7 bases at J, with 16 bases between. Looked up from germline, CDR1 is MNHEY and CDR2 is SVGAGI. The DNA for the CDR3 is TGTGCCAGCAGCCACAGGGAAGGAGGACAGCCCCAGCATTTT. Amino acids: CASSHREGGQPQHF.

The chain couples TRBV25-1 to TRBJ1-4; TRBD1 matches 8 bases. The CDR3 runs to 14 residues. Per germline, CDR1 MGHDK and CDR2 SYGVNS. V was pared by 5 bases and J by 8 bases, with 7 bases of the junction left unmatched. CDR3 nucleotide sequence: TGTGCCAGCAGTCCGACAGGGGTCAACGAAAAACTGTTTTTT. Its translation: CASSPTGVNEKLFF.

V gene TRBV28 combines with J gene TRBJ2-1, with 11 bases fitting TRBD2. The length of the CDR3 is 16 residues. CDR1 and CDR2 (germline): MDHEN, SYDVKM. The trim removed 5 bases at V and 5 bases at J, leaving 8 bases unmatched. The CDR3 here is CASSDYPGLADNEQFF. CDR3 DNA sequence: TGTGCCAGCAGTGACTACCCGGGACTAGCGGACAATGAGCAGTTCTTC.

The genes are TRBV6-5 and TRBJ2-7, with 7 nucleotides matching TRBD2. Germline CDR1 MNHEY, CDR2 SVGAGI. The CDR3 is made up of 14 amino acids. V lost 9 bases, J lost 0 bases, and 8 bases stayed unmatched. The CDR3: CASRLAGSSYEQYF. The CDR3 region has the DNA TGTGCCAGTCGCTTAGCGGGTAGCTCCTACGAGCAGTACTTC.

This clone appeared a single time. The chain uses TRBV5-4 and TRBJ2-3; the match to TRBD2 covers 8 bases. Germline lookup yields CDR1 SGHNT and CDR2 YYREEE (reference sequence). Trimming removed 3 bases from V and 4 bases from J; junction bases left unmatched: 7. The CDR3 is 15 amino acids. CDR3 amino acids: CASSSYSGRPDTQYF. CDR3 sequence (DNA): TGTGCCAGCAGCTCATACAGCGGGAGACCAGATACGCAGTATTTT.

This sequence joins TRBV5-1 and TRBJ1-1; D uncertain. CDR3 length equals 13 residues. Germline V gives CDR1 SGHRS, CDR2 YFSETQ. V lost 1 base to trimming and J lost 1 base, with 5 bases between them. CDR3 coding DNA: TGCGCCAGCAGCTTGACAGCGAACACTGAAGCTTTCTTT. This gives the protein CASSLTANTEAFF.

This clone showed up just once. V and J are TRBV11-3 and TRBJ1-4; no clear D gene. The V and J ends lost 7 bases and 4 bases respectively, with 10 bases between them. CDR1 SGHNT and CDR2 YENEEA come from the germline V gene. The CDR3 totals 13 residues. The CDR3 region has the DNA TGTGCCAGCACCCTGAGGGTTAATGAAAAACTGTTTTTT. Residues: CASTLRVNEKLFF.

This chain connects TRBV5-6 to TRBJ1-6, with D tentatively TRBD1 (6 bases). The ends were cut back, 4 bases at V and 10 bases at J, with 15 bases in the middle. Looked up from germline, CDR1 is SGHDT and CDR2 is YYEEEE. The CDR3 contains 14 residues. The CDR3 loop is CASSRQVLRSPLHF. The CDR3 region has the DNA TGTGCCAGCAGCCGACAGGTGTTAAGGTCACCCCTCCACTTT.

The V gene is TRBV6-5, the J gene TRBJ2-1, with D possibly being TRBD1 (5 bases). V was shortened by 8 bases and J by 0 bases, with 11 bases between the two germline ends. The germline CDR1 and CDR2 sequences are MNHEY and SVGAGI. CDR3 length: 14 amino acids. This CDR3 reads CASGQGSSYNEQFF. CDR3 coding DNA: TGTGCCAGCGGGCAGGGTAGCTCCTACAATGAGCAGTTCTTC.

In its sample, this clone was seen a few times. V is TRBV10-1 and J is TRBJ2-3; D is possibly TRBD1 (6 bases). V was pared by 3 bases and J by 2 bases, with 15 bases between. In germline, CDR1 is WNHNN, CDR2 SYGVQD (reference sequence). This CDR3 spans 16 amino acids. CDR3 nucleotide sequence: TGCGCCAGCAGTGATATCACCGGGACACACACAGATACGCAGTATTTT. This sequence encodes CASSDITGTHTDTQYF.

The rearrangement uses TRBV15 and TRBJ2-1, with 10 bases identical to TRBD1. The CDR3 loop spans 18 amino acids. Germline values: CDR1 LNHNV, CDR2 YYDKDF (reference sequence). V lost 5 bases to trimming and J lost 9 bases; unmatched junction nucleotides: 19. This CDR3 reads CATSDPGTGDGPGGEQFF. The CDR3, as DNA: TGTGCCACCAGCGACCCCGGGACAGGGGATGGACCGGGGGGTGAGCAGTTCTTC.

The chain employs TRBV9 and TRBJ2-5; 7 positions agree with TRBD2. CDR1 and CDR2 (germline): SGDLS, YYNGEE. The V gene end was trimmed by 4 bases and the J gene end by 2 bases; junction bases not matched to a gene: 5. CDR3 length: 14 residues. The CDR3 DNA reads TGTGCCAGCAGCTTTAGCGGGTTACAAGAGACCCAGTACTTC. Protein sequence: CASSFSGLQETQYF.

The CDR3 nucleotides are TGCGCCAGCAGCTTGGAAGGCAGGGTATGGGTAGATACGCAGTATTTT. Amino acids: CASSLEGRVWVDTQYF. The chain uses TRBV5-1 and TRBJ2-3; D possibly corresponds to TRBD1 (5 bases). Germline CDR1 reads SGHRS; CDR2 reads YFSETQ. V was shortened by 0 bases and J by 5 bases, with 16 bases between the two germline ends. The CDR3 runs 16 residues.

The gene calls are TRBV5-1 and TRBJ1-2; possibly TRBD1 for D (6 bases). The CDR3 loop spans 14 amino acids. V lost 4 bases and J lost 8, with 18 bases in between. Per germline, CDR1 SGHRS and CDR2 YFSETQ. The CDR3 DNA reads as TGCGCCAGCAGCCAACAGGGAATTACTTCGGGCTACACCTTC. This sequence encodes CASSQQGITSGYTF.

The chain couples TRBV7-3 to TRBJ2-2; TRBD1 aligns across 8 bases. J lost 4 bases, V lost 4 bases, and 5 bases had no gene match. This CDR3 region has 15 residues. Germline values: CDR1 SGHTA, CDR2 FQGTGA. CDR3 nucleotide sequence: TGTGCCAGCAGCTCTAGGACAGGGACCACCGGGGAGCTGTTTTTT. The encoded protein is CASSSRTGTTGELFF. Full variable domain (outside the CDR3, taken from reference TRBV7-3 and TRBJ2-2): GAGVSQTPSNKVTEKGKYVELRCDPISGHTALYWYRQSLGQGPEFLIYFQGTGAADDSGLPNDRFFAVRPEGSVSTLKIQRTERGDSAVYLCASSSRTGTTGELFFGEGSRLTVL.

The chain employs TRBV5-1 and TRBJ2-1; TRBD1 might be the D (5 bases). Germline V gives CDR1 SGHRS, CDR2 YFSETQ. This CDR3 has 13 residues. With 2 bases removed from V and 10 bases from J, the gap between germline ends came to 13 bases. CDR3 in DNA: TGCGCCAGCAGCTTCGCGCACAGGAAGGAGCAGTTCTTC. Amino acids: CASSFAHRKEQFF.

V usage is TRBV18 and J usage is TRBJ2-2; the D is unclear. V was cut by 3 bases and J by 5 bases, with 7 bases left in between. The CDR3 covers 13 residues. Germline V gene sequence: CDR1 KGHSH, CDR2 LQKENI. The CDR3 DNA reads TGTGCCAGCTCACCCCTCGGGACCGGGGAGCTGTTTTTT. It yields the protein CASSPLGTGELFF.